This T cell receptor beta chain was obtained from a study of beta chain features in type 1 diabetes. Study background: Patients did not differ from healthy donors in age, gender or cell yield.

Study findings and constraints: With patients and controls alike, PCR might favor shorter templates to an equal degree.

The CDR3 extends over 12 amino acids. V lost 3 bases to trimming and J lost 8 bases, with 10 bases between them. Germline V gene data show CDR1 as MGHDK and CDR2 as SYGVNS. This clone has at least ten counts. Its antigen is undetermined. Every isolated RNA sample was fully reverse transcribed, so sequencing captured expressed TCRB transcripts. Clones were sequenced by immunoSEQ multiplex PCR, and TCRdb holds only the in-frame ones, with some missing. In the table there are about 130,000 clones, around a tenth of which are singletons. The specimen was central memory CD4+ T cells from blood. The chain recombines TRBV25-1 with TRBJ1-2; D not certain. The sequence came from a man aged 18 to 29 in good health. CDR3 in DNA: TGTGCCAGCAGTGAGGGTTCGGGGGGCTACACCTTC. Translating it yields CASSEGSGGYTF.